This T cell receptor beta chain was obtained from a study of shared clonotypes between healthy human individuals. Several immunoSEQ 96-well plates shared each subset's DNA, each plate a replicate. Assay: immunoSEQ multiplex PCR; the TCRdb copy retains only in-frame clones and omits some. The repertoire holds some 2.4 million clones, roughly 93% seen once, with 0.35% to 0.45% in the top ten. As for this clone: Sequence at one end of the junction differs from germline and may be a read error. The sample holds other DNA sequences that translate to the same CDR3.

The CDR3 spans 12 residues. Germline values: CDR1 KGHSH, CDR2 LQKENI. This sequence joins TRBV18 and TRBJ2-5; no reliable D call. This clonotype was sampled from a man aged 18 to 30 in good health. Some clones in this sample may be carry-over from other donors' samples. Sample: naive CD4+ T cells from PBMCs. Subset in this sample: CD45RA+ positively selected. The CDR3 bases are TGTGCCAGCTCGCAACCTGGCGAGACCCAATACTTC. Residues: CASSQPGETQYF.